There are a few counts of the clone carrying this T cell receptor beta chain. What it binds is unknown. This sample was included in a study of regulatory T cells in long-lasting Graves disease. Study-wide results and caveats: Persistent patients had a count of shared public clonotypes (under 3,000) that exceeded that of new patients (about 970).

Relying on iRepertoire HTBI primers and Arm-PCR of CDR3 regions, the team built TCR beta libraries. TCRdb independently ran MiXCR on the multiplex PCR reads; one entry per CDR3 protein. Of over 400,000 distinct CDR3 sequences listed, 13% to 15% are singletons. The CDR3 spans 15 residues. Germline CDR1 reads KGHDR; CDR2 reads SFDVKD. V lost 4 bases and J 1 base, leaving 9 bases between the germline ends. Time point meaning: newly diagnosed GD, antithyroid drugs for less than 3 months. PBMCs provided the RNA from which the TCR library was made. These same records also appear under a second study, on T cells in Graves' hyperthyroidism and ophthalmopathy.

The sample in question was peripheral blood mononuclear cells (PBMCs), obtained at new diagnosis, from a patient treated with antithyroid drugs. This TCR was recovered from a woman in her forties or fifties with Graves disease. The J gene is TRBJ2-2, the V gene TRBV24-1; TRBD2 is a possible D gene (6 bases). DNA of the CDR3: TGTGCCACCAGTGACCGGAGGGGGAACACCGGGGAGCTGTTTTTT. Translation: CATSDRRGNTGELFF.